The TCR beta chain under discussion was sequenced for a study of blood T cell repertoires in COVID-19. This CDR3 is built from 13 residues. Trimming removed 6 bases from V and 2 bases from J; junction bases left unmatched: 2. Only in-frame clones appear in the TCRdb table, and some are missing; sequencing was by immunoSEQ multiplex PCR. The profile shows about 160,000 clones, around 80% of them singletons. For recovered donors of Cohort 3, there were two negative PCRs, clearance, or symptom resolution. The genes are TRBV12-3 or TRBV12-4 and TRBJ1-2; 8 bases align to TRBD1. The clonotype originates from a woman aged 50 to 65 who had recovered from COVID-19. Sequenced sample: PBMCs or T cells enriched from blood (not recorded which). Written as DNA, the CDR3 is TGTGCCAGCAGACGACAGGGGAACTATGGCTACACCTTC. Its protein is CASRRQGNYGYTF.